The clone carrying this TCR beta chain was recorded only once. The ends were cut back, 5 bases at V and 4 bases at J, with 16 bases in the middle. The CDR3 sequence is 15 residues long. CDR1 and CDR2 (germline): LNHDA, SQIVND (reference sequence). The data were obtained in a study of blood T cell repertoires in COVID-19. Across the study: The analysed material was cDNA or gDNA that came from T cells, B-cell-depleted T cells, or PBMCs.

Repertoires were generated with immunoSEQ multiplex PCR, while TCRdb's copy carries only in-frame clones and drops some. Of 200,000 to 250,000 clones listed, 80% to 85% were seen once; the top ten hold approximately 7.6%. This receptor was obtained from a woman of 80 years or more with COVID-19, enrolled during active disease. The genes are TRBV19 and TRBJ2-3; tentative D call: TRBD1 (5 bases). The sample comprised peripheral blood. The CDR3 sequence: CASSGARVMADTQYF. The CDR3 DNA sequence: TGTGCCAGTAGTGGGGCCAGGGTGATGGCAGATACGCAGTATTTT.